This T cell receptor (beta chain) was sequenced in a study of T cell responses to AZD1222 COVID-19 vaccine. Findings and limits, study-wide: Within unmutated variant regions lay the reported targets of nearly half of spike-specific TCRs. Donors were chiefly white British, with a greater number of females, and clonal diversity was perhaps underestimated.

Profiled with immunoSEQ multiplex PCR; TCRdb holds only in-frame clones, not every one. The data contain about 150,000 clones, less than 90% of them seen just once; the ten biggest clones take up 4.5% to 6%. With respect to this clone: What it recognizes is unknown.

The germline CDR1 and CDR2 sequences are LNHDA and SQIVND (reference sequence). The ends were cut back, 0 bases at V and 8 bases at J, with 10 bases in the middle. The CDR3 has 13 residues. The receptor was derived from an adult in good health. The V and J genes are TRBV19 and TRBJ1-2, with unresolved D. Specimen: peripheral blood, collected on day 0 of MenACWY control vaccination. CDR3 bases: TGTGCCAGTAGTATAGACCCGGAGTCCGGCTACACCTTC. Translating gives CASSIDPESGYTF.